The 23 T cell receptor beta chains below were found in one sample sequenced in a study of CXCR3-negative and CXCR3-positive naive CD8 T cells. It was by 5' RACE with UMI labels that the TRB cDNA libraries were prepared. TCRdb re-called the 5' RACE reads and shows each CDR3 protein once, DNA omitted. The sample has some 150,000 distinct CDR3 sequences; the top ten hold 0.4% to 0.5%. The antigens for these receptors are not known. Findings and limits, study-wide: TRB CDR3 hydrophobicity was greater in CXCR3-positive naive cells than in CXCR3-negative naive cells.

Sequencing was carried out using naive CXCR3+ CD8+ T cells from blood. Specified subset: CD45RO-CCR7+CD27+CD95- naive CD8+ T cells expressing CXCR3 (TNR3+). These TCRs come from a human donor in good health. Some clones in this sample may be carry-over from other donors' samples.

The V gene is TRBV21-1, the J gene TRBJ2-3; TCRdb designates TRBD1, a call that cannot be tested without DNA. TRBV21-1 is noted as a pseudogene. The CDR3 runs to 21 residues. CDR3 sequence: CASSKLRVHLRYIASTDTQYF.

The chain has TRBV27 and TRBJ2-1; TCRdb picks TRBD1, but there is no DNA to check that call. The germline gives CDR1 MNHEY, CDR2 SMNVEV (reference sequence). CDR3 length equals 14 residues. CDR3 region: CASIGGIAGDEQFF.

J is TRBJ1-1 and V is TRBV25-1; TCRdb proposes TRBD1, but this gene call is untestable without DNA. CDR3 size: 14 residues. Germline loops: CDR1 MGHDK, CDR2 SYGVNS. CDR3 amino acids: CASSGGVLNTEAFF.

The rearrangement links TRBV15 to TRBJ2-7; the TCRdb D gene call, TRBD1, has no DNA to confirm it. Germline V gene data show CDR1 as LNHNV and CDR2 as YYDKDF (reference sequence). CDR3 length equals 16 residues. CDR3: CATSTRETGGTYEQYF.

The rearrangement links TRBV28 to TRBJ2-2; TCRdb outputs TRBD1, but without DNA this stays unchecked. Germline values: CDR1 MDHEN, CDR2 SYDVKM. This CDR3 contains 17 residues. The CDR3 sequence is CASMGSQTGLNTGELFF.

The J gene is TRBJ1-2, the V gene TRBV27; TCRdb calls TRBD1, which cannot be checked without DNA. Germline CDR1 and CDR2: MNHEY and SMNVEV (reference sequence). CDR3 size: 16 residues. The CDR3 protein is CASKELYPGLGYGYTF.

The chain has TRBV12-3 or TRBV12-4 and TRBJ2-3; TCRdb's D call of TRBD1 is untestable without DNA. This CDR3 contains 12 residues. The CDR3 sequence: CASKQGADTQYF.

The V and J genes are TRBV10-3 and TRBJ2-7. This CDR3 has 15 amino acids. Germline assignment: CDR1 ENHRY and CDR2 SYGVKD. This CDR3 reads CAISEIELRSGEQYF.

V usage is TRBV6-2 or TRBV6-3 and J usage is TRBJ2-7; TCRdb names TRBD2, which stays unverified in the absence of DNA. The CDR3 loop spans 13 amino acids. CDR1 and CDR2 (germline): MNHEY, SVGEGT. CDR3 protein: CASGEGENDEQYF.

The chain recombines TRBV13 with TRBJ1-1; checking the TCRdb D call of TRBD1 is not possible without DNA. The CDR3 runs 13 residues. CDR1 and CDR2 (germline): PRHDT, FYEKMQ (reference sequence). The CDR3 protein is CASGGQENTEAFF.

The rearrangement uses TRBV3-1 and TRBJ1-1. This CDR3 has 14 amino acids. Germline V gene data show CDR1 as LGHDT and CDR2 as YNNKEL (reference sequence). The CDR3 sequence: CASSPGAAGTEAFF.

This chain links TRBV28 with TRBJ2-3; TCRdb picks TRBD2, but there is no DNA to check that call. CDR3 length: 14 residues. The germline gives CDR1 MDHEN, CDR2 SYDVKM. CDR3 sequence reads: CASSVGLATDTQYF.

The CDR3 spells CASSPGAGPYNEQFF. The gene calls are TRBV19 and TRBJ2-1; TCRdb returns TRBD1, unconfirmable since there is no DNA. Germline values: CDR1 LNHDA, CDR2 SQIVND (reference sequence). The CDR3 loop spans 15 amino acids.

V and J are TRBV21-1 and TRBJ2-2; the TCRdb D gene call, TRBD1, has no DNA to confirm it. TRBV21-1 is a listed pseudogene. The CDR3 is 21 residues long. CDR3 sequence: CASSRAPGTGPPAANTGELFF.

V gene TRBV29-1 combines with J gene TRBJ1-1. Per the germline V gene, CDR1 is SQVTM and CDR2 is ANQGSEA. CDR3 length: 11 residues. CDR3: CSVLTASEAFF.

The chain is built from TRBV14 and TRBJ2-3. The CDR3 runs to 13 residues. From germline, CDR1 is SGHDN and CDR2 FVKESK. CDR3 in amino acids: CASSQDWGDTQYF.

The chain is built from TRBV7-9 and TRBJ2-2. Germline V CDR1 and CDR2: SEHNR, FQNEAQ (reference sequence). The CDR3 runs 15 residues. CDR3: CASSLASETTGELFF.

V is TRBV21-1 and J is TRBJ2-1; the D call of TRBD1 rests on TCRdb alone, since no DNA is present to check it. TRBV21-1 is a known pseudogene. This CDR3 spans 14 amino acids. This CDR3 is CASSKAGGRDEQFF.

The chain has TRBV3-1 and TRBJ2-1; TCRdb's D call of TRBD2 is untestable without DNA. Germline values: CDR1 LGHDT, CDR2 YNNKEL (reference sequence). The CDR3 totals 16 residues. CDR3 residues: CASSPPTSGVNNEQFF.

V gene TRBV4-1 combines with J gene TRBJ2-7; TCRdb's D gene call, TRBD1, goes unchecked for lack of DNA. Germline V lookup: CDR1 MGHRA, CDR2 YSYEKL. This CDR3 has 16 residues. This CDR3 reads CASSKNIGTGSYEQYF.

The CDR3 here is CASSPTYNGDNEQFF. The genes are TRBV7-3 and TRBJ2-1. Germline CDR1 SGHTA, CDR2 FQGTGA. This CDR3 is built from 15 residues.

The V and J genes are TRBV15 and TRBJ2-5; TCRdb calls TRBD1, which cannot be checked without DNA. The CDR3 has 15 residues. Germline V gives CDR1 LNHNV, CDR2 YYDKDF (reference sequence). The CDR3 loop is CATTSSRQPQETQYF.

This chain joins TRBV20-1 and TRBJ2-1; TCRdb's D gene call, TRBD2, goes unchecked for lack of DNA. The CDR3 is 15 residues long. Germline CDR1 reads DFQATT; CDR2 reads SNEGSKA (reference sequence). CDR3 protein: CSARGAFESYNEQFF.